This entry describes one T cell receptor beta chain. The sample comes from a study of T cells expressing NK-cell markers. The TCR beta cDNA came from 5'RACE template switching with UMIs. One entry per CDR3 protein, without DNA, is what TCRdb gives after re-calling the 5' RACE reads. The sample yields fewer than 400,000 distinct CDR3 sequences, of which the top ten take up 9.5% to 12%. CDR3 length equals 14 residues. Germline lookup yields CDR1 SGHVS and CDR2 FQNEAQ. The source of this sequence is a woman between 45 and 60 years old in good health. Sequencing was carried out using blood T cells: a sorted CD56 or NKG2C T cell subset, CD4+ or CD8+ T cells, or bulk PBMC T cells (not recorded which). The chain recombines TRBV7-8 with TRBJ1-5. CDR3 protein: CASSVWGSNQPQHF.